This TCR beta chain was recorded in a study of T cells in localized non-small cell lung cancer. Method: immunoSEQ multiplex PCR; TCRdb's copy keeps in-frame clones and lacks some. The repertoire includes 60,000 to 65,000 clones, 85% to 90% of them detected once, and approximately 2% sits in the top ten. Germline trimming cut 8 bases from V and 4 bases from J; bases unmatched to any gene: 11. The CDR3 loop spans 15 amino acids. Per germline, CDR1 SGHTA and CDR2 FQGNSA. The chain couples TRBV7-2 to TRBJ1-1, with 9 bases matching TRBD1. The material sequenced was peripheral blood, taken before any cancer treatment. The receptor was isolated from a woman between 40 and 69 years old with stage I lung adenocarcinoma. The CDR3 sequence: CASRRQGGLGTEAFF. The DNA for the CDR3 is TGTGCCAGCCGAAGACAGGGGGGCTTGGGCACTGAAGCTTTCTTT.